What follows is one T cell receptor beta chain and its context. The template was RNA from unsorted bulk tissue. Germline CDR1 SGHTA, CDR2 FQGTGA. J was trimmed by 7 bases and V by 5 bases; bases with no gene match: 9. This CDR3 is 16 amino acids long. A modified ARM-PCR protocol with three rounds of nested PCR amplified TCRbeta. MiXCR was run by TCRdb on the multiplex PCR reads, yielding one entry per CDR3 protein. The table has about 110,000 distinct CDR3 sequences, 60% to 80% seen once. This specimen belongs to a study of tumor and adjacent non-tumor tissue in lung cancer. The chain combines TRBV7-3 with TRBJ2-1; TRBD1 matches 12 bases. The receptor comes from an older woman with non-small cell lung cancer. The specimen was lung tumor tissue. The CDR3 sequence: CASSPNRDRGRNEQFF. The CDR3 DNA follows: TGTGCCAGCAGCCCCAATCGGGACAGGGGGCGGAATGAGCAGTTCTTC.